Listed below are T cell receptor beta chains from one sample, sequenced in a study of OX40 agonist ivuxolimab in advanced cancers. Only in-frame clones appear in the TCRdb table, and some are missing; sequencing was by immunoSEQ multiplex PCR. The repertoire holds tens of thousands of clones, with 65% to 90% as singletons. The sequenced sample was CD4+ or CD8+ T cells sorted from blood, obtained in a trial of the OX40 agonist ivuxolimab. The origin of the receptors is an adult with an advanced solid tumor such as melanoma, head and neck, liver or kidney cancer. CDR3s include the opening cysteine and the closing phenylalanine or tryptophan. D genes are given only for firm matches. Clone size, where shown, is once, few, many, or a class for clones that have expanded.

>TRBJ2-5|TRBV19|-|-
CASRRGSRETQYF
TGTGCCAGTAGGAGGGGAAGCCGGGAGACCCAGTACTTC
>TRBJ1-3|TRBV30|-|-
CAWSVAVSGNTIYF
TGTGCCTGGAGTGTGGCAGTCTCTGGAAACACCATATATTTT
>TRBJ1-1|TRBV28|-|-
CASSARVTEAFF
TGTGCCAGCAGTGCCAGGGTCACTGAAGCTTTCTTT
>TRBJ2-7|TRBV6-5|-|-
CASSYSRVATPYEQYF
TGTGCCAGCAGTTACTCGCGGGTAGCCACTCCCTACGAGCAGTACTTC
>TRBJ1-1|TRBV4-2|once|-
CASSQAGGRMSTEAFF
TGTGCCAGCAGCCAAGCTGGGGGCAGGATGAGCACTGAAGCTTTCTTT
>TRBJ2-2|TRBV9|-|TRBD2
CASSPGTRFSGELFF
TGTGCCAGCAGCCCCGGGACTAGGTTTTCCGGGGAGCTGTTTTTT
>TRBJ1-2|TRBV6-5|-|-
CASSYKDSANYGYTF
TGTGCCAGCAGTTACAAGGACAGCGCAAACTATGGCTACACCTTC
>TRBJ2-2|TRBV7-3|-|TRBD1
CASSPHGQGAATGELFF
TGTGCCAGCAGCCCCCACGGACAGGGGGCAGCCACCGGGGAGCTGTTTTTT
>TRBJ2-4|TRBV2|few|TRBD2
CASSVAGMGNIQYF
TGTGCCAGCAGTGTAGCGGGGATGGGAAACATTCAGTACTTC
>TRBJ2-7|TRBV19|-|TRBD1
CASRQDRGSYEQYF
TGTGCCAGTAGACAGGACAGGGGTTCCTACGAGCAGTACTTC
>TRBJ2-7|TRBV5-6|-|-
CASSGDYEQYF
TGTGCCAGCAGCGGCGACTACGAGCAGTACTTC
>TRBJ2-5|TRBV30|once|-
CAWKPQGRETQYF
TGTGCCTGGAAGCCGCAGGGGAGGGAGACCCAGTACTTC
>TRBJ1-5|TRBV7-8|few|-
CASSPGSAERPQHF
TGTGCCAGCAGCCCAGGTTCGGCCGAGAGACCCCAGCATTTT
>TRBJ1-2|TRBV6-1|few|TRBD1
CASIRTGANYGYTF
TGTGCCAGCATTCGGACAGGAGCTAACTATGGCTACACCTTC
>TRBJ2-6|TRBV27|-|-
CASSSRTADSGANVLTF
TGTGCCAGCAGTTCAAGGACAGCTGACTCTGGGGCCAACGTCCTGACTTTC
>TRBJ2-1|TRBV5-1|-|-
CASSSSNEQFF
TGCGCCAGCAGCTCCTCTAATGAGCAGTTCTTC
>TRBJ1-2|TRBV29-1|-|-
CSVEDGQGTYGYTF
TGCAGCGTTGAAGATGGCCAGGGGACTTATGGCTACACCTTC
>TRBJ2-2|TRBV2|-|TRBD2
CASAGSGGTGELFF
TGTGCCAGCGCGGGAAGCGGGGGTACCGGGGAGCTGTTTTTT
>TRBJ2-5|TRBV28|-|TRBD2
CASSLGGGGQETQYF
TGTGCCAGCAGCCTTGGGGGGGGAGGACAAGAGACCCAGTACTTC
>TRBJ2-1|TRBV5-8|-|-
CASTNWDTRRESGNEQFF
TGTGCCAGCACAAATTGGGATACGAGAAGGGAATCGGGCAATGAGCAGTTCTTC
>TRBJ1-2|TRBV14|-|TRBD1
CASSRVAGGVYGYTF
TGTGCCAGCAGCAGGGTGGCAGGGGGCGTCTATGGCTACACCTTC
>TRBJ2-2|TRBV2|-|-
CASRGLLNTGELFF
TGTGCCAGCAGGGGCCTCTTAAACACCGGGGAGCTGTTTTTT
>TRBJ1-1|TRBV14|-|-
CASSQYQGRGAFF
TGTGCCAGCAGCCAATATCAGGGACGGGGAGCTTTCTTT
>TRBJ2-1|TRBV29-1|-|TRBD2
CSVPGEAGALGHYHEQFF
TGCAGCGTCCCCGGCGAAGCGGGAGCCCTGGGACATTACCATGAGCAGTTCTTC
>TRBJ2-6|TRBV7-9|-|-
CASSLRRGGANVLTF
TGTGCCAGCAGCTTAAGAAGAGGTGGGGCCAACGTCCTGACTTTC
>TRBJ2-7|TRBV4-3|-|-
CASSQARRVYEQYF
TGCGCCAGCAGCCAAGCTAGGAGGGTTTACGAGCAGTACTTC
>TRBJ2-7|TRBV28|-|TRBD1
CASRMTGTYEQYF
TGTGCCAGCAGAATGACAGGGACCTACGAGCAGTACTTC
>TRBJ2-1|TRBV7-2|-|-
CASSRVGGRSGNEQFF
TGTGCCAGCAGCCGGGTGGGGGGGCGCTCAGGCAATGAGCAGTTCTTC
>TRBJ2-2|TRBV27|-|TRBD1
CASSSTFTGTGLTGELFF
TGTGCCAGCAGTTCTACCTTTACCGGGACAGGATTAACCGGGGAGCTGTTTTTT
>TRBJ1-4|TRBV25-1|-|-
CASSVSYEKLFF
TGTGCCAGCAGTGTTTCTTACGAAAAACTGTTTTTT
>TRBJ1-6|TRBV27|-|-
CASTKWAGDNSPLHF
TGTGCCAGCACTAAGTGGGCGGGGGATAATTCACCCCTCCACTTT
>TRBJ2-3|TRBV27|-|-
CASRPLPTDTQYF
TGTGCCAGCAGGCCCCTACCCACAGATACGCAGTATTTT
>TRBJ2-1|TRBV4-2|few|-
CASSQGSSGPLDNEQFF
TGTGCCAGCAGCCAAGGCTCAAGCGGGCCTTTAGACAATGAGCAGTTCTTC
>TRBJ1-4|TRBV2|once|TRBD1
CASSRDRVEKLFF
TGTGCCAGCAGTCGGGACAGGGTCGAAAAACTGTTTTTT
>TRBJ2-5|TRBV14|-|TRBD1
CASSPYRGQTQYF
TGTGCCAGCAGCCCCTACAGGGGGCAGACCCAGTACTTC
>TRBJ2-7|TRBV7-9|-|TRBD1
CASSLSGGSYEQYF
TGTGCCAGCAGCTTGTCAGGGGGCAGCTACGAGCAGTACTTC
>TRBJ2-3|TRBV12-5|-|-
CASGWGAVSDTQYF
TGTGCTAGTGGTTGGGGGGCTGTTTCAGATACGCAGTATTTT
>TRBJ2-7|TRBV7-9|-|TRBD1
CASSRGQARTYEQYF
TGTGCCAGCAGCCGGGGACAGGCGAGAACCTACGAGCAGTACTTC
>TRBJ1-3|TRBV6-5|-|-
CASSYGGGSGNTIYF
TGTGCCAGCAGTTACGGGGGGGGCTCTGGAAACACCATATATTTT
>TRBJ1-6|TRBV7-9|-|-
CASSLPSSWSPLHF
TGTGCCAGCAGTTTACCCTCCTCATGGTCACCCCTCCACTTT